A selection of T cell receptor beta chains follows, all from one sample in a study of T cell responses to AZD1222 COVID-19 vaccine. TCRdb's copy holds only in-frame clones and misses some; the assay was immunoSEQ multiplex PCR. The data show fewer than 55,000 clones, with around 90% seen just once and 37% held by the top ten. The specimen comprised peripheral blood, sampled 28 days after the second AZD1222 dose. The receptor set was obtained from an adult who received the AZD1222 COVID-19 vaccine. CDR3s include the opening cysteine and the closing phenylalanine or tryptophan. A D gene is named only where the DNA matches it firmly. Rows give clone size only sometimes, using once, few, many, or a class for an expanded clone.

J | size | D | V | DNA | CDR3
TRBJ1-1 | . | TRBD1 | TRBV5-1 | TGCGCCAGCAGCACTGGGACAGTGAGGACTGAAGCTTTCTTT | CASSTGTVRTEAFF
TRBJ1-2 | . | TRBD1 | TRBV18 | TGTGCCAGCTCACCTATTCAGGACAGGGCGAGCTATGGCTACACCTTC | CASSPIQDRASYGYTF
TRBJ1-1 | once | . | TRBV6-5 | TGTGCCAGCAGTTACCGGGGCACGAACACTGAAGCTTTCTTT | CASSYRGTNTEAFF
TRBJ1-4 | . | . | TRBV6-5 | TGTGCCAGCAGTCCCGGCGGATCGGTTGAAAAACTGTTTTTT | CASSPGGSVEKLFF
TRBJ1-6 | . | . | TRBV6-4 | TGTGCCAGCAGTGGGAACATCAATTCACCCCTCCACTTT | CASSGNINSPLHF
TRBJ1-5 | . | . | TRBV7-2 | TGTGCCAGCAGCCTGGCGGGTTTTAGCAATCAGCCCCAGCATTTT | CASSLAGFSNQPQHF
TRBJ2-3 | . | . | TRBV7-9 | TGTGCCAGCAGCGTGGCTACAGGGAACACAGATACGCAGTATTTT | CASSVATGNTDTQYF
TRBJ2-3 | few | . | TRBV5-4 | TGTGCCAGCAGCTTGCCCTTTAGCACAGATACGCAGTATTTT | CASSLPFSTDTQYF
TRBJ1-3 | once | TRBD1 | TRBV27 | TGTGCCAGCAGTTTAAAAGCGACAGGGCTTGGAAACACCATATATTTT | CASSLKATGLGNTIYF
TRBJ1-3 | once | . | TRBV29-1 | TGCAGCGTTGAAGGCCCGGGACAAGGAAACACCATATATTTT | CSVEGPGQGNTIYF
TRBJ1-5 | . | . | TRBV27 | TGTGCCAGCAGGGTCGCCAGAGGGGTGCAGCCCCAGCATTTT | CASRVARGVQPQHF
TRBJ2-7 | . | . | TRBV4-2 | TGTGCCAGCAGCCAAGAGAGGACAGACTACGAGCAGTACTTC | CASSQERTDYEQYF
TRBJ1-6 | . | TRBD1 | TRBV7-2 | TGTGCCAGCAGCCCCGGGACAGTTAATTCACCCCTCCACTTT | CASSPGTVNSPLHF
TRBJ1-4 | . | . | TRBV4-2 | TGTGCCAGCACCCGTAGAACTACAGCAACTAATGAAAAACTGTTTTTT | CASTRRTTATNEKLFF
TRBJ1-2 | . | . | TRBV6-5 | TGTGCCAGCAGTTACGAATTACTGGATGGCTACACCTTC | CASSYELLDGYTF
TRBJ2-7 | . | . | TRBV13 | TGTGCCAGCAGCTTGTCCCTAGGCGAGCAGTACTTC | CASSLSLGEQYF
TRBJ2-7 | . | TRBD1 | TRBV30 | TGTGCCTTCGAACGCAGGGGGCAGGAGCAGTACTTC | CAFERRGQEQYF
TRBJ2-5 | . | TRBD1 | TRBV5-4 | TGTGCCAGCAGCTTGGCGGCAGGGGGCCCGGAGACCCAGTACTTC | CASSLAAGGPETQYF
TRBJ1-1 | . | . | TRBV4-3 | TGCGCCAGCAGCCAAGAATTTCGGGAGACTGAAGCTTTCTTT | CASSQEFRETEAFF
TRBJ1-1 | . | . | TRBV6-5 | TGTGCCAGCAGTTACGGGAAGAACACTGAAGCTTTCTTT | CASSYGKNTEAFF
TRBJ2-7 | few | . | TRBV10-2 | TGCGCCAGCAGTGAGTCAAGAGCGATCTCCTACGAGCAGTACTTC | CASSESRAISYEQYF
TRBJ2-1 | . | TRBD1 | TRBV7-2 | TGTGCCAGCAGCTTAAGGACAGGGGCCTACAATGAGCAGTTCTTC | CASSLRTGAYNEQFF
TRBJ1-3 | . | TRBD1 | TRBV20-1 | TGCAGTGCTAGTGATCCCGCCTGGGACAGCTCTGGAAACACCATATATTTT | CSASDPAWDSSGNTIYF
TRBJ1-5 | . | . | TRBV19 | TGTGCCAGTAGTATACGCGGGGTAGTGCCCCAGCATTTT | CASSIRGVVPQHF
TRBJ2-3 | . | TRBD2 | TRBV6-5 | TGTGCCAGCAGTCCCGGGGGGGGGCCCACAGATACGCAGTATTTT | CASSPGGGPTDTQYF
TRBJ2-2 | once | TRBD2 | TRBV27 | TGTGCCAGCAGTCGGAACGGGGGGGCGGTCACCGGGGAGCTGTTTTTT | CASSRNGGAVTGELFF
TRBJ2-7 | . | TRBD1 | TRBV5-1 | TGCGCCAGCAGCTTGGGACAGGGCCCCTACGAGCAGTACTTC | CASSLGQGPYEQYF
TRBJ1-1 | . | . | TRBV6-6 | TGTGCCAGCAGGCAACAGGGCACATACACTGAAGCTTTCTTT | CASRQQGTYTEAFF
TRBJ2-2 | . | . | TRBV6-4 | TGTGCCAGCAGTAAAACAGTCACCGGGGAGCTGTTTTTT | CASSKTVTGELFF
TRBJ1-1 | . | . | TRBV7-8 | TGTGCCAGCAGCTTAGAAGGCAGAGGGGACACTGAAGCTTTCTTT | CASSLEGRGDTEAFF
TRBJ2-5 | once | TRBD1 | TRBV6-5 | TGTGCCAGCAGGTTCACGACAGGGCTACAAGAGACCCAGTACTTC | CASRFTTGLQETQYF
TRBJ2-5 | few | TRBD2 | TRBV6-5 | TGTGCCAGCAGTTACTCCCCCGCGGGGGTGCAAGAGACCCAGTACTTC | CASSYSPAGVQETQYF
TRBJ1-5 | . | TRBD1 | TRBV3-1/TRBV3-2 | TGTGCCAGCAGCCAAGAGGGGACAGGGGGAAATCAGCCCCAGCATTTT | CASSQEGTGGNQPQHF
TRBJ2-3 | once | . | TRBV7-9 | TGTGCCAGCACCCCTCCGCGGGTCCTAACGCAGTATTTT | CASTPPRVLTQYF
TRBJ2-7 | . | . | TRBV7-9 | TGTGCCAGCAGCGAAGGGTATCCTTCCGAGCAGTACTTC | CASSEGYPSEQYF
TRBJ1-4 | . | . | TRBV6-5 | TGTGCCAGCAGTTACGGTCTTCCTTCAACTAATGAAAAACTGTTTTTT | CASSYGLPSTNEKLFF
TRBJ2-7 | . | TRBD2 | TRBV7-9 | TGTGCCAGCAAGGCGGGAGCCTCCTACGAGCAGTACTTC | CASKAGASYEQYF
TRBJ1-2 | . | . | TRBV9 | TGTGCCAGCAGCCCTACTCGGGGGTATGGCTACACCTTC | CASSPTRGYGYTF
TRBJ2-1 | . | TRBD2 | TRBV10-2 | TGCGCCAGCAGTGGAGCGGGGCCCTACAATGAGCAGTTCTTC | CASSGAGPYNEQFF
TRBJ1-2 | . | . | TRBV5-4 | TGTGCCAGCAGCTTGGACAGGGTTGGTGGCTACACCTTC | CASSLDRVGGYTF
TRBJ2-1 | . | TRBD1 | TRBV6-5 | TGTGCCAGCAGTTACGAGGGGACAGGAGCCTACAATGAGCAGTTCTTC | CASSYEGTGAYNEQFF
TRBJ1-4 | . | . | TRBV2 | TGTGCCAGCAGTGAAGGGCACAGTCAACTGGAAAAACTGTTTTTT | CASSEGHSQLEKLFF
TRBJ2-5 | . | TRBD1 | TRBV6-5 | TGTGCCAGCAGTCAGGGGGTAGAGACCCAGTACTTC | CASSQGVETQYF
TRBJ1-2 | . | . | TRBV7-2 | TGTGCCAGCAGCTTAGACACCCCGCCTTCTAACTATGGCTACACCTTC | CASSLDTPPSNYGYTF
TRBJ1-4 | . | TRBD1 | TRBV5-1 | TGCGCCAGCAGCCCGGACAGGGGCCCTAATGAAAAACTGTTTTTT | CASSPDRGPNEKLFF
TRBJ1-5 | . | . | TRBV9 | TGTGCCAGCAGCGTAGGACCGGAGACGAATCAGCCCCAGCATTTT | CASSVGPETNQPQHF
TRBJ1-1 | . | . | TRBV5-1 | TGCGCCAGCAGCCAAAATACAGTTAACACTGAAGCTTTCTTT | CASSQNTVNTEAFF
TRBJ2-3 | . | TRBD2 | TRBV7-2 | TGTGCCAGCAGCGGCGGGGTGGCGGGGGGACAAGGGGAGACGCAGTATTTT | CASSGGVAGGQGETQYF
TRBJ1-2 | . | TRBD1 | TRBV4-2 | TGTGCCAGCAGCTCCCGGACAGGGAACTATGGCTACACCTTC | CASSSRTGNYGYTF
TRBJ1-1 | . | . | TRBV14 | TGTGCCAGCAGCCAAGTATCCGCGAACACTGAAGCTTTCTTT | CASSQVSANTEAFF
TRBJ1-2 | . | . | TRBV27 | TGTGCCAGCAGTTCTCTCGGTGTCTGGGATGGCTACACCTTC | CASSSLGVWDGYTF